A selection of T cell receptor beta chains follows, all from one sample in a study of response to subunit inactivated influenza vaccine. TCRdb re-derived calls from the RT-PCR reads in MiXCR, one entry per CDR3 protein. This sample carries a few hundred thousand distinct CDR3 sequences, 21% of them seen once, and the ten largest clones take more than 8.5%. The sequencing used PBMCs from blood, collected less than 22 months after vaccination. The receptors were sampled from a man between 50 and 70 years old who received an inactivated influenza vaccine. Each CDR3 is given with its conserved first and last residue. A D gene is named only where the DNA matches it firmly. Clone sizes are given selectively: once, few, many, or a class where the clone is expanded.

j_call: TRBJ1-3
clone_size: .
d_call: .
v_call: TRBV6-5
cdr3_nt: TGTGCCAGCAGTTACAGCACTGGAACGACTGGAAACACCATATATTTT
cdr3_aa: CASSYSTGTTGNTIYF

j_call: TRBJ1-6
clone_size: .
d_call: .
v_call: TRBV27
cdr3_nt: TGTGCCAGCAGTCCGACCTGGAATTCACCCCTCCACTTT
cdr3_aa: CASSPTWNSPLHF

j_call: TRBJ2-1
clone_size: .
d_call: TRBD2
v_call: TRBV10-3
cdr3_nt: TGTGCCATCAGAAAGGGACTACAGAGCTCCTACAATGAGCAGTTCTTC
cdr3_aa: CAIRKGLQSSYNEQFF

j_call: TRBJ1-1
clone_size: few
d_call: .
v_call: TRBV6-1
cdr3_nt: TGTGCCAGCTCCGAACAGGGTGAAGGAGAAGCTTTCTTT
cdr3_aa: CASSEQGEGEAFF

j_call: TRBJ2-3
clone_size: .
d_call: .
v_call: TRBV29-1
cdr3_nt: TGCAGCTGGCTCGGAGGGCCCAGCACAGATACGCAGTATTTT
cdr3_aa: CSWLGGPSTDTQYF

j_call: TRBJ1-1
clone_size: many
d_call: .
v_call: TRBV6-6
cdr3_nt: TGTGCCAGCAGTTACTCGGCGGGACTCTGGGGTGGCCCGTCAGCGGGACACTGGAACACTGAAGCTTTCTTT
cdr3_aa: CASSYSAGLWGGPSAGHWNTEAFF

j_call: TRBJ2-2
clone_size: few
d_call: .
v_call: TRBV11-1
cdr3_nt: TGTGCCAGCAGCCCTAGCACAGGTCCCGGGGAGCTGTTTTTT
cdr3_aa: CASSPSTGPGELFF

j_call: TRBJ1-6
clone_size: .
d_call: TRBD1
v_call: TRBV7-9
cdr3_nt: TGTGCCAGCAGCTTAGGGGACAGGAATAATTCACCCCTCCACTTT
cdr3_aa: CASSLGDRNNSPLHF

j_call: TRBJ2-1
clone_size: .
d_call: .
v_call: TRBV18
cdr3_nt: TGTGCCAGCTCACAAGATTCTAGACTCGATGAGCAGTTCTTC
cdr3_aa: CASSQDSRLDEQFF

j_call: TRBJ1-5
clone_size: .
d_call: .
v_call: TRBV18
cdr3_nt: TGTGCCAGCTCACCAACGGGGCTCTCGCAGCCCCAGCATTTT
cdr3_aa: CASSPTGLSQPQHF

j_call: TRBJ1-3
clone_size: many
d_call: TRBD1
v_call: TRBV15
cdr3_nt: TGTGCCACCAGTTTTTCCGGGACAGAGGGGACCACCATATATTTT
cdr3_aa: CATSFSGTEGTTIYF

j_call: TRBJ2-1
clone_size: .
d_call: .
v_call: TRBV11-2
cdr3_nt: TGTGCCAGCAGCTTAATTTACGTGGCAGATAGGCACAATGAGCAGTTCTTC
cdr3_aa: CASSLIYVADRHNEQFF

j_call: TRBJ2-3
clone_size: few
d_call: TRBD2
v_call: TRBV18
cdr3_nt: TGTGCCAGCTCCCGGACTAGCGGGGGGCTTACCACAGATACGCAGTATTTT
cdr3_aa: CASSRTSGGLTTDTQYF

j_call: TRBJ2-3
clone_size: many
d_call: TRBD2
v_call: TRBV11-2
cdr3_nt: TGTGCCAGCAGCTTAGAGGGTCTAGCGGGGGCCGTTTTTGATACGCAGTATTTT
cdr3_aa: CASSLEGLAGAVFDTQYF

j_call: TRBJ1-1
clone_size: .
d_call: .
v_call: TRBV6-1
cdr3_nt: TGTGCCAGCAGTGAGGGCAGGGCAGAAGCTTTCTTT
cdr3_aa: CASSEGRAEAFF

j_call: TRBJ1-1
clone_size: few
d_call: .
v_call: TRBV4-3
cdr3_nt: TGCGCCAGCAGCCAAGGGGGGTTCGGGGACACTGAAGCTTTCTTT
cdr3_aa: CASSQGGFGDTEAFF

j_call: TRBJ1-5
clone_size: few
d_call: .
v_call: TRBV11-2
cdr3_nt: TGTGCCAGCAGCTCTAACGGACTCAATCAGCCCCAGCATTTT
cdr3_aa: CASSSNGLNQPQHF

j_call: TRBJ1-2
clone_size: few
d_call: .
v_call: TRBV9
cdr3_nt: TGTGCCAGCAGCTTAAGCCCCGGCGACCTATGGGGCTACACCTTC
cdr3_aa: CASSLSPGDLWGYTF

j_call: TRBJ2-1
clone_size: .
d_call: TRBD2
v_call: TRBV4-2
cdr3_nt: TGTGCCAGCAGCCCCGAGGCCGCGGGAGGCCATGAGCAGTTCTTC
cdr3_aa: CASSPEAAGGHEQFF

j_call: TRBJ2-4
clone_size: .
d_call: .
v_call: TRBV20-1
cdr3_nt: TGCAGTGCTGGGTCCCGTTACTTGCTAGCCAAAAACATTCAGTACTTC
cdr3_aa: CSAGSRYLLAKNIQYF

j_call: TRBJ2-2
clone_size: .
d_call: TRBD1
v_call: TRBV20-1
cdr3_nt: TGCAGTGCTGACTATGACAGGGGGCGTGGGAACACCGGGGAGCTGTTTTTT
cdr3_aa: CSADYDRGRGNTGELFF

j_call: TRBJ2-2
clone_size: .
d_call: TRBD1
v_call: TRBV28
cdr3_nt: TGTGCCAGCAGTCGACAGGGGCAGGGCACCGGGGAGCTGTTTTTT
cdr3_aa: CASSRQGQGTGELFF

j_call: TRBJ1-1
clone_size: many
d_call: .
v_call: TRBV4-2
cdr3_nt: TGTGCCAGCAGCCAACCCGACAGGATTGAAGCTTTCTTT
cdr3_aa: CASSQPDRIEAFF

j_call: TRBJ1-2
clone_size: many
d_call: .
v_call: TRBV29-1
cdr3_nt: TGCAGCGTCTCTTCATCCAGGGTCCTTGGCTACACCTTC
cdr3_aa: CSVSSSRVLGYTF